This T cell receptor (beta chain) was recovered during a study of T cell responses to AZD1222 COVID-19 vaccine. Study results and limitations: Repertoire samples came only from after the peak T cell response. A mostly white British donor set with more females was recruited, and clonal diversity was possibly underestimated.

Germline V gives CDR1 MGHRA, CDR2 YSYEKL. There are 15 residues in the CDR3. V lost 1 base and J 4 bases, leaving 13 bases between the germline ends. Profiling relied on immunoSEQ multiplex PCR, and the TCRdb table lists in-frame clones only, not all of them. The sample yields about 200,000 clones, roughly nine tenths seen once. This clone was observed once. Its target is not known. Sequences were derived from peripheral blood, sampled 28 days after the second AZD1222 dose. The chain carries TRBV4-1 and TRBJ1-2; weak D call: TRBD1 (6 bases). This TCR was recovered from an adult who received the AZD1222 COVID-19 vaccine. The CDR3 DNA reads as TGCGCCAGCAGCCAAGGACAGGAACCTATCTATGGCTACACCTTC. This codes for CASSQGQEPIYGYTF.